One sample yielded the 17 T cell receptor beta chains listed below, sequenced in a study of OX40 agonist ivuxolimab in advanced cancers. Assay used: immunoSEQ multiplex PCR; TCRdb lists only in-frame clones, some missing. The repertoire has roughly 38,000 clones, 89% of them found once; the top ten carry 0.58%. The specimen was CD4+ or CD8+ T cells sorted from blood, collected in a trial of the OX40 agonist ivuxolimab. The receptors come from an adult with an advanced solid tumor such as melanoma, head and neck, liver or kidney cancer.

The CDR3, as DNA: TGTGCCAGCAGTTACTCGAGGCGGGGGGGAGGTGAGCAGTACTTC. This codes for CASSYSRRGGGEQYF. V gene TRBV6-5 combines with J gene TRBJ2-5; 9 positions agree with TRBD2. V lost 0 bases, J lost 11 bases, and 10 bases stayed unmatched. CDR1 is MNHEY, CDR2 SVGAGI, per germline. The CDR3 contains 15 residues.

This clone was detected only once. The genes are TRBV10-3 and TRBJ1-5; possibly TRBD1 for D (5 bases). This CDR3 contains 13 residues. V lost 4 bases and J 7 bases, leaving 11 bases between the germline ends. The germline CDR1 and CDR2 sequences are ENHRY and SYGVKD. The CDR3 DNA follows: TGTGCCATCAGTGGGGGGTTAGAGCAGCCCCAGCATTTT. Its protein is CAISGGLEQPQHF.

This chain links TRBV7-2 with TRBJ1-3; no definite D call. This CDR3 spans 15 amino acids. Germline CDR1 is SGHTA and CDR2 is FQGNSA. V was cut by 4 bases and J by 0 bases, with 10 bases left in between. The CDR3 reads CASSSTRSSGNTIYF. CDR3 sequence (DNA): TGTGCCAGCAGCTCAACGAGGAGCTCTGGAAACACCATATATTTT.

The gene calls are TRBV5-1 and TRBJ1-2; D remains ambiguous. The CDR3 covers 14 residues. V was pared by 0 bases and J by 6 bases, with 12 bases between. Germline CDR1 and CDR2: SGHRS and YFSETQ. The CDR3 bases are TGCGCCAGCAGCTTGGCACAGACGCGGGATGGCTACACCTTC. Amino acid sequence: CASSLAQTRDGYTF.

By sample fraction, this clone is medium-sized. This rearrangement joins TRBV29-1 to TRBJ1-1; D is unclear. Trimming left V 3 bases short and J 0 bases short, with 8 bases between. The germline CDR1 and CDR2 sequences are SQVTM and ANQGSEA. The CDR3 spans 13 residues. The CDR3 nucleotides are TGCAGCGTTGACGGAATAATGAACACTGAAGCTTTCTTT. Protein: CSVDGIMNTEAFF.

The V and J genes are TRBV6-1 and TRBJ2-3; D gene ambiguous. CDR3 length: 12 residues. The V end was cut by 0 bases, the J end by 9 bases, with 7 bases between. From germline, CDR1 is MNHNS and CDR2 SASEGT. CDR3 coding DNA: TGTGCCAGCAGTGAAGCTGGCTTGACGCAGTATTTT. Protein product: CASSEAGLTQYF.

This clone was counted only a few times. The rearrangement links TRBV5-1 to TRBJ1-1, with 7 bases fitting TRBD1. The germline CDR1 and CDR2 sequences are SGHRS and YFSETQ. Trimming at V came to 0 bases and at J to 3 bases, leaving 2 bases not matched to a gene. The CDR3 covers 14 residues. This CDR3 reads CASSLEGGYTEAFF. CDR3 DNA sequence: TGCGCCAGCAGCTTGGAAGGGGGCTACACTGAAGCTTTCTTT.

The rearrangement uses TRBV28 and TRBJ1-6; tentative D call: TRBD1 (6 bases). V was trimmed by 2 bases and J by 8 bases, leaving 10 bases between them. This CDR3 is 14 amino acids long. Germline values: CDR1 MDHEN, CDR2 SYDVKM. CDR3 DNA sequence: TGTGCCAGCAGTTTAGGGGGCGGATATTCACCCCTCCACTTT. This sequence encodes CASSLGGGYSPLHF.

About this clone itself: The same CDR3 also results from other DNA sequences found in this sample. This chain connects TRBV7-8 to TRBJ2-1; unclear D gene. CDR3 length equals 15 residues. Looked up from germline, CDR1 is SGHVS and CDR2 is FQNEAQ. Trimming pared 5 bases from V and 3 bases from J, leaving 14 bases between. This chain's CDR3 is CASSLTPDGYNEQFF. The CDR3 region has the DNA TGTGCCAGCAGCCTAACCCCGGATGGCTACAATGAGCAGTTCTTC.

The gene calls are TRBV7-9 and TRBJ1-6, with 12 nucleotides matching TRBD1. With V trimmed by 5 bases and J by 9 bases, 11 bases remained unmatched. The CDR3 length is 17 residues. CDR1 and CDR2 (germline): SEHNR, FQNEAQ (reference sequence). The CDR3, as DNA: TGTGCCAGCAGCCTTCAACCGGGACAGGGGGCGTCTTCACCCCTCCACTTT. Translating gives CASSLQPGQGASSPLHF.

This chain uses TRBV23-1 with TRBJ1-2; 7 nucleotides agree with TRBD1. TRBV23-1 carries the ORF label, with uncertain function. The CDR3 contains 15 residues. After removal of 2 bases from V and 5 bases from J, the junction contained 8 bases not matched to a gene. Here the CDR3 reads CASSQPGQKAYGYTF. CDR3 in DNA: TGCGCCAGCAGTCAACCGGGACAGAAGGCTTATGGCTACACCTTC.

This rearrangement joins TRBV2 to TRBJ1-3; D is uncertain. Between the trimmed V and J ends, which lost 5 bases and 2 bases, there was a span of 16 bases. This CDR3 is built from 16 residues. Germline V gene data show CDR1 as SNHLY and CDR2 as FYNNEI. CDR3 sequence (DNA): TGTGCCAGCAGTCCTTGGCCGGGAGTAGCTGGAAACACCATATATTTT. Protein product: CASSPWPGVAGNTIYF.

The rearrangement links TRBV4-3 to TRBJ2-3; 8 nucleotides align to TRBD2. Germline V gene lookup returns CDR1 LGHNA and CDR2 YSLEER. This CDR3 comprises 14 residues. J gave up 8 bases and V 0 bases, and 4 bases lay outside the gene matches. The CDR3 protein is CASSQDFLAGTQYF. CDR3 DNA sequence: TGCGCCAGCAGCCAAGATTTTCTAGCGGGTACGCAGTATTTT.

The V gene is TRBV7-2, the J gene TRBJ1-1; D unresolved. V was trimmed by 5 bases and J by 2 bases, leaving 15 bases between them. The CDR3 spans 15 residues. Germline V lookup: CDR1 SGHTA, CDR2 FQGNSA. Written as DNA, the CDR3 is TGTGCCAGCAGCCCCCCCGGGTGGGGAAACACTGAAGCTTTCTTT. Translated: CASSPPGWGNTEAFF.

V is TRBV9 and J is TRBJ2-5, with 10 nucleotides matching TRBD2. Germline V lookup: CDR1 SGDLS, CDR2 YYNGEE. After removal of 0 bases from V and 1 base from J, the junction contained 3 bases not matched to a gene. This CDR3 is 16 amino acids long. The CDR3 is CASSVASGGAQETQYF. The CDR3 DNA follows: TGTGCCAGCAGCGTAGCGAGCGGGGGGGCCCAAGAGACCCAGTACTTC. The whole variable domain, filled in from reference TRBV9 and TRBJ2-5, reads DSGVTQTPKHLITATGQRVTLRCSPRSGDLSVYWYQQSLDQGLQFLIQYYNGEERAKGNILERFSAQQFPDLHSELNLSSLELGDSALYFCASSVASGGAQETQYFGPGTRLLVL.

The V call is TRBV7-2, the J call TRBJ2-7; D may be TRBD1 (7 bases). Per the germline V gene, CDR1 is SGHTA and CDR2 is FQGNSA. Trimming removed 3 bases at V and 1 base at J, with 13 bases between. The CDR3 has 15 amino acids. DNA of the CDR3: TGTGCCAGCAGCTTTGGGCGGGACAGATCCTACGAGCAGTACTTC. Protein sequence: CASSFGRDRSYEQYF.

The CDR3 coding sequence is TGTGCCAGCAGCTCAACCAAGGGACTAGCGGGGTACACCGGGGAGCTGTTTTTT. It codes for CASSSTKGLAGYTGELFF. This chain links TRBV7-3 with TRBJ2-2; 13 positions match TRBD2. This CDR3 region has 18 residues. Germline CDR1 is SGHTA and CDR2 is FQGTGA. With 4 bases clipped from V and 3 bases from J, the junction kept 8 bases outside the gene matches.